The 29 T cell receptor beta chains in this list originate from one sample, sequenced in a study of CDR3 diversity in severe acne. TCRdb passed the PCR reads through MiXCR, listing each CDR3 protein once. Of more than 70,000 distinct CDR3 sequences listed, about half are singletons. Sequencing input: blood. These receptors originate from a male donor with severe acne vulgaris.

The chain joins TRBV2 to TRBJ2-2; 8 bases are a match to TRBD2. Germline CDR1 reads SNHLY; CDR2 reads FYNNEI. There are 15 residues in the CDR3. V lost 6 bases and J lost 9; bases outside the gene matches: 12. DNA of the CDR3: TGTGCCAGCAGACGAGCGGGGGAGGGCTCGTGGGAGCTGTTTTTT. This codes for CASRRAGEGSWELFF.

In its sample, this clonotype was seen many times. The chain combines TRBV7-2 with TRBJ2-2; a weak D match, TRBD1 (6 bases). The ends were cut back, 3 bases at V and 0 bases at J, with 8 bases in the middle. This CDR3 has 15 amino acids. Germline loops: CDR1 SGHTA, CDR2 FQGNSA. The CDR3 sequence: CASSLGHANTGELFF. The CDR3 coding sequence is TGTGCCAGCAGCTTGGGACACGCGAACACCGGGGAGCTGTTTTTT.

This clonotype appeared many times. This chain uses TRBV5-1 with TRBJ2-2; 7 nucleotides align to TRBD2. The germline V gene has CDR1 SGHRS and CDR2 YFSETQ. Unmatched junction bases numbered 11, after V lost 2 bases and J lost 1 base. There are 18 residues in the CDR3. This CDR3 is CASSLVPGTNRNTGELFF. The CDR3 nucleotides read TGCGCCAGCAGCTTAGTTCCCGGGACTAATAGGAACACCGGGGAGCTGTTTTTT. The variable domain in full, with the rest retrieved from reference TRBV5-1 and TRBJ2-2, is KAGVTQTPRYLIKTRGQQVTLSCSPISGHRSVSWYQQTPGQGLQFLFEYFSETQRNKGNFPGRFSGRQFSNSRSEMNVSTLELGDSALYLCASSLVPGTNRNTGELFFGEGSRLTVL.

The chain couples TRBV9 to TRBJ2-7; D tentatively fits TRBD1 or TRBD2 (9 bases each). From germline, CDR1 is SGDLS and CDR2 YYNGEE. CDR3 length: 15 residues. V was cut by 0 bases and J by 7 bases, with 17 bases left in between. CDR3 sequence: CASSVGLAGQGEQYF. CDR3 nucleotides: TGTGCCAGCAGCGTAGGGCTAGCGGGACAGGGTGAGCAGTACTTC.

In its sample, this clonotype was seen a few times. This chain uses TRBV7-3 with TRBJ1-1; D gene unclear. Deletions cut 4 bases from V and 0 bases from J, with 6 bases between. This CDR3 has 13 amino acids. Germline V lookup: CDR1 SGHTA, CDR2 FQGTGA. The CDR3 is CASSSQLNTEAFF. For the CDR3, the DNA is TGTGCCAGCAGCTCACAACTGAACACTGAAGCTTTCTTT.

This chain connects TRBV9 to TRBJ2-7; 7 nucleotides line up with TRBD2. Trimming took 0 bases from V and 3 from J; bases not matched to a gene: 15. The CDR3 is 18 residues long. Germline V gene lookup returns CDR1 SGDLS and CDR2 YYNGEE. CDR3 bases: TGTGCCAGCAGCGTAGCTACTTGGGCGGGAGAATCTTACTACGAGCAGTACTTC. Translation gives CASSVATWAGESYYEQYF.

This clonotype was detected only a few times. This CDR3 reads CSARDPGNYGYTF. Written as DNA, the CDR3 is TGCAGTGCTAGAGATCCCGGGAACTATGGCTACACCTTC. This rearrangement joins TRBV20-1 to TRBJ1-2; D is uncertain. Germline V gene lookup returns CDR1 DFQATT and CDR2 SNEGSKA (reference sequence). The CDR3 is 13 residues long. V lost 0 bases and J lost 2, with 7 bases in between.

The V call is TRBV30, the J call TRBJ2-5; 11 nucleotides match TRBD2. J gave up 5 bases and V 4 bases, and 9 bases lay outside the gene matches. This CDR3 region has 15 residues. Germline V gene data show CDR1 as GTSNPN and CDR2 as SVGIG (reference sequence). CDR3 loop: CAWTHSGGAGETQYF. Written as DNA, the CDR3 is TGTGCCTGGACCCATAGCGGGGGGGCTGGGGAGACCCAGTACTTC.

This clonotype was seen ten or more times. The CDR3 here is CASSYAFSNTIYF. CDR3 nucleotides: TGTGCCAGCAGTTACGCCTTCAGTAACACCATATATTTT. The V gene is TRBV6-2 or TRBV6-3, the J gene TRBJ1-3; no firm D call. Germline assignment: CDR1 MNHEY and CDR2 SVGEGT. Trimming removed 2 bases from V and 7 bases from J, with 9 bases in between. The CDR3 is made up of 13 amino acids.

This clonotype showed up many times. The chain is built from TRBV12-3 or TRBV12-4 and TRBJ2-1; TRBD2 is a possible D gene (5 bases). Trimming shortened V by 3 bases and J by 5 bases, and 17 bases separated the two germline ends. The CDR3 loop spans 16 amino acids. The CDR3 nucleotides are TGTGCCAGCAGTTTTATGGCGGGCAGAGATCACAATGAGCAGTTCTTC. This translates into CASSFMAGRDHNEQFF.

The V call is TRBV4-3, the J call TRBJ2-7; D tentatively fits TRBD1 or TRBD2 (7 bases each). Trimming pared 2 bases from V and 3 bases from J, leaving 14 bases between. This CDR3 comprises 15 residues. CDR1 and CDR2 from the germline V gene are LGHNA and YSLEER. The CDR3 sequence: CASSQMARGGYEQYF. DNA of the CDR3: TGCGCCAGCAGCCAAATGGCCAGGGGGGGCTACGAGCAGTACTTC.

There are a few counts of this clonotype. The V call is TRBV5-4, the J call TRBJ1-2; 12 nucleotides align to TRBD1. The CDR3 extends over 16 amino acids. Germline loops: CDR1 SGHNT, CDR2 YYREEE (reference sequence). V gave up 5 bases and J gave up 6 bases; unmatched junction bases: 11. The CDR3 loop is CASRYGTGGAYDGYTF. Written as DNA, the CDR3 is TGTGCCAGCAGGTACGGGACAGGGGGCGCATATGATGGCTACACCTTC.

This clonotype was seen more than once but under ten times. The chain joins TRBV6-2 or TRBV6-3 to TRBJ1-1; the match to TRBD1 covers 8 bases. Germline V gives CDR1 MNHEY, CDR2 SVGEGT. CDR3 size: 14 residues. V was pared by 2 bases and J by 2 bases, with 1 base of the junction left unmatched. The CDR3 DNA is TGTGCCAGCAGTTACGGACAGGGTAACACTGAAGCTTTCTTT. Encoded protein: CASSYGQGNTEAFF.

The chain links TRBV19 to TRBJ2-7; the D call may be TRBD1 or TRBD2 (5 bases each). This CDR3 is built from 15 residues. The V and J ends lost 3 bases and 5 bases respectively, with 17 bases between them. CDR1 and CDR2 from the germline V gene are LNHDA and SQIVND (reference sequence). CDR3 loop: CASSIIGSGLDEQYF. Here the CDR3 DNA reads TGTGCCAGTAGTATTATAGGCTCGGGGCTAGACGAGCAGTACTTC.

About this clonotype itself: Compared with germline, one end of the junction differs, possibly owing to a read error. The chain is built from TRBV7-2 and TRBJ2-2; D may match TRBD1 or TRBD2 (5 bases each). CDR1 is SGHTA and CDR2 is FQGNSA in the germline V gene. The CDR3 runs 14 residues. In DNA, the CDR3 is TGTGCCAGCAGCTCCAGGGTACCCACCGGGGAGCTGTCTTTT. Translation gives CASSSRVPTGELSF.

This rearrangement joins TRBV29-1 to TRBJ2-7; 9 bases are shared with TRBD1. Germline-derived CDR1 and CDR2 are SQVTM and ANQGSEA. V was pared by 1 base and J by 4 bases, with 8 bases of the junction left unmatched. The CDR3 length is 15 residues. CDR3 in amino acids: CSVEVRRTGDYEQYF. The DNA for the CDR3 is TGCAGCGTTGAAGTTCGGAGGACAGGGGATTACGAGCAGTACTTC.

V and J are TRBV19 and TRBJ2-3; no definite D call. The germline gives CDR1 LNHDA, CDR2 SQIVND (reference sequence). V lost 9 bases to trimming and J lost 2 bases, with 3 bases between them. CDR3 length: 10 amino acids. The CDR3 DNA sequence: TGTGCCAGCTCCACAGATACGCAGTATTTT. Translating gives CASSTDTQYF.

The chain carries TRBV27 and TRBJ2-7; no clear D. Trimming cost V 1 base and J 4 bases, with 8 bases left between them. CDR3 length: 13 residues. Germline values: CDR1 MNHEY, CDR2 SMNVEV (reference sequence). The CDR3 region has the DNA TGTGCCAGCAGTTTATTGTCTGGATACGAGCAGTACTTC. This gives the protein CASSLLSGYEQYF.

In regard to this clonotype: Its ends do not fully match the called genes, so a read error is possible. The chain couples TRBV6-6 to TRBJ1-4; 7 bases are shared with TRBD1. This CDR3 is 17 amino acids long. Germline CDR1 MNHNY, CDR2 SVGAGI (reference sequence). The CDR3 nucleotides are TGCGCCAGCAGTGAGTCACCAAGCAGGGGGGCAAATGAAAAACTGTTTTTT. Its protein product is CASSESPSRGANEKLFF.

Regarding this clonotype: At one of its ends the junction is not consistent with the germline gene, which may arise from a read error. The CDR3 sequence is CASGQEKLVF. CDR3 DNA: TGTGCCAGCGGTCAGGAAAAACTGGTTTTT. The V call is TRBV2, the J call TRBJ1-4; D is uncertain. Germline V lookup: CDR1 SNHLY, CDR2 FYNNEI. The CDR3 consists of 10 residues.

Points on this clonotype: Since a much larger clone is just one base distant, this may be a read error. The rearrangement links TRBV29-1 to TRBJ2-3; TRBD2 agrees at 10 bases. The germline V gene encodes CDR1 SQVTM and CDR2 ANQGSEA. The CDR3 is 14 residues long. Unmatched junction bases numbered 8, after V lost 8 bases and J lost 3 bases. The CDR3 reads CSLRAGGRTDTQYF. The CDR3 DNA follows: TGCAGCCTAAGAGCGGGGGGGCGGACAGATACGCAGTATTTT.

This rearrangement joins TRBV24-1 to TRBJ2-5, with 10 bases matching TRBD2. Looked up from germline, CDR1 is KGHDR and CDR2 is SFDVKD. This CDR3 is 13 amino acids long. V lost 9 bases, J lost 2 bases, and 2 bases stayed unmatched. The CDR3 here is CATGLAEQETQYF. Written as DNA, the CDR3 is TGTGCCACCGGACTAGCGGAACAAGAGACCCAGTACTTC.

The J gene is TRBJ1-2, the V gene TRBV28, with D perhaps TRBD1 (6 bases). Trimming shortened V by 6 bases and J by 3 bases, and 23 bases separated the two germline ends. CDR3 length: 17 amino acids. The germline V gene has CDR1 MDHEN and CDR2 SYDVKM. For the CDR3, the DNA is TGTGCCAGCAGCCGAAGATTTGGGATCAGGGGATACTATGGCTACACCTTC. Residues: CASSRRFGIRGYYGYTF.

This clonotype was seen repeatedly, ten times or more. The chain joins TRBV19 to TRBJ1-2; D is undetermined. Germline assignment: CDR1 LNHDA and CDR2 SQIVND (reference sequence). CDR3 length: 14 residues. Deletions cut 3 bases from V and 4 bases from J, with 12 bases between. The CDR3 reads CASSILAGPYGYTF. CDR3 sequence (DNA): TGTGCCAGTAGTATTTTGGCAGGCCCCTATGGCTACACCTTC.

The gene calls are TRBV25-1 and TRBJ2-5; no firm D call. Looked up from germline, CDR1 is MGHDK and CDR2 is SYGVNS. This CDR3 is 12 amino acids long. V was shortened by 6 bases and J by 1 base, with 6 bases between the two germline ends. The chain's CDR3 is CASRDPQETQYF. In DNA, the CDR3 is TGTGCCAGCAGAGACCCCCAAGAGACCCAGTACTTC. The full variable domain, with the rest looked up from reference TRBV25-1 and TRBJ2-5, is EADIYQTPRYLVIGTGKKITLECSQTMGHDKMYWYQQDPGMELHLIHYSYGVNSTEKGDLSSESTVSRIRTEHFPLTLESARPSHTSQYLCASRDPQETQYFGPGTRLLVL.

V gene TRBV25-1 combines with J gene TRBJ2-5; TRBD1 agrees at 7 bases. This CDR3 has 16 amino acids. In germline, CDR1 is MGHDK, CDR2 SYGVNS. J lost 2 bases, V lost 6 bases, and 12 bases had no gene match. The CDR3: CASSAGDRGQQETQYF. As DNA, the CDR3 is TGTGCCAGCAGCGCGGGCGACCGGGGACAGCAAGAGACCCAGTACTTC. Together with reference TRBV25-1 and TRBJ2-5, the CDR3 gives the full variable domain: EADIYQTPRYLVIGTGKKITLECSQTMGHDKMYWYQQDPGMELHLIHYSYGVNSTEKGDLSSESTVSRIRTEHFPLTLESARPSHTSQYLCASSAGDRGQQETQYFGPGTRLLVL.

The chain recombines TRBV5-1 with TRBJ2-1, with 8 positions matching TRBD2. J was trimmed by 8 bases and V by 4 bases; bases with no gene match: 14. This CDR3 spans 16 amino acids. Per germline, CDR1 SGHRS and CDR2 YFSETQ. CDR3: CASSPPEREGLDEQFF. The CDR3 nucleotides read TGCGCCAGCAGCCCCCCCGAACGGGAGGGTCTTGATGAGCAGTTCTTC.

The V gene is TRBV6-6, the J gene TRBJ2-2; the match to TRBD1 covers 7 bases. From germline, CDR1 is MNHNY and CDR2 SVGAGI (reference sequence). CDR3 length: 14 residues. J was trimmed by 5 bases and V by 6 bases; bases with no gene match: 6. The DNA for the CDR3 is TGTGCCAGCAGCTCACAGGGGTTGACCGGGGAGCTGTTTTTT. It encodes CASSSQGLTGELFF.

This chain links TRBV15 with TRBJ1-5; D gene unclear. The ends were cut back, 1 base at V and 2 bases at J, with 3 bases in the middle. Germline values: CDR1 LNHNV, CDR2 YYDKDF (reference sequence). CDR3 size: 13 residues. This CDR3 reads CATSRVRNQPQHF. In nucleotides, the CDR3 is TGTGCCACCAGCAGAGTCCGCAATCAGCCCCAGCATTTT. Filled out from reference TRBV15 and TRBJ1-5, the complete variable domain reads DAMVIQNPRYQVTQFGKPVTLSCSQTLNHNVMYWYQQKSSQAPKLLFHYYDKDFNNEADTPDNFQSRRPNTSFCFLDIRSPGLGDTAMYLCATSRVRNQPQHFGDGTRLSIL.